These 3 T cell receptor beta chains originate from one sample sequenced in a study of blood T cell repertoires in COVID-19. Sequenced by immunoSEQ multiplex PCR; TCRdb stores in-frame clones only, minus some. The sample lists 200,000 to 300,000 clones; around 83% were seen once. Sequencing was carried out using peripheral blood. These receptors were taken from a woman aged 60-75 years with active or convalescent COVID-19.

For this clone: Additional DNA sequences in this sample encode the identical CDR3. This chain connects TRBV9 to TRBJ2-3; D uncertain. Germline V gene data show CDR1 as SGDLS and CDR2 as YYNGEE. The CDR3 loop spans 12 amino acids. Trimming removed 0 bases at V and 4 bases at J, with 3 bases between. The DNA for the CDR3 is TGTGCCAGCAGCGTAGGCGCAGATACGCAGTATTTT. Protein product: CASSVGADTQYF.

This rearrangement joins TRBV25-1 to TRBJ2-7; D is uncertain. CDR3 length equals 13 residues. Looked up from germline, CDR1 is MGHDK and CDR2 is SYGVNS. V lost 2 bases to trimming and J lost 4 bases, with 9 bases between them. In DNA, the CDR3 is TGTGCCAGCAGTGAACAGAATATTTACGAGCAGTACTTC. Amino acids: CASSEQNIYEQYF.

The chain links TRBV28 to TRBJ2-5; maybe TRBD2 (7 bases). The CDR3 extends over 15 amino acids. The V gene lost 4 bases and the J gene lost 2 bases, with 14 bases spanning the gap. Germline loops: CDR1 MDHEN, CDR2 SYDVKM. The CDR3: CASSSPGGTQETQYF. The CDR3 region has the DNA TGTGCCAGCAGTTCCCCGGGGGGCACGCAAGAGACCCAGTACTTC.